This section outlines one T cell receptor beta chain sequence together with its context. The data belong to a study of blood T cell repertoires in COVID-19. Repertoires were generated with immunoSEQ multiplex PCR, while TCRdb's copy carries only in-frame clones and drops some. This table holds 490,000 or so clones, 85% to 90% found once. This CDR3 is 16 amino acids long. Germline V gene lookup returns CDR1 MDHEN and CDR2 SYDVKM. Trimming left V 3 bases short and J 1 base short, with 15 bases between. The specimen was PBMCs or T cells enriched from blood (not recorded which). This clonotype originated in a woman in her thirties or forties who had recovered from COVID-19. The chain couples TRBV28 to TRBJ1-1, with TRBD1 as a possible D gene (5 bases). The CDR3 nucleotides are TGTGCCAGCAGTTTGGGATCACAGGAGCAGAACACTGAAGCTTTCTTT. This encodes CASSLGSQEQNTEAFF.